This T cell receptor beta chain was obtained from a study of radiotherapy plus CTLA-4 blockade in lung cancer (dated by TCRdb to about 2018). General notes on the study: Among the enrolled patients, about 19% had an objective response, and about 29% reached disease control.

Deletion took 4 bases off V and 6 bases off J, with a span of 12 bases between the germline ends. Its CDR3 holds 13 amino acids, cysteine through phenylalanine. Here the CDR3 DNA is all that survives: 39 bases in frame from base 1. As encoded in the germline V gene (reference sequence), CDR1 is SEHNR while CDR2 is FQNEAQ. Libraries were made using the immunoSEQ multiplex PCR assay. In TCRdb, the immuneACCESS table is reduced to in-frame sequences with V and J assigned. These tables do not hold every clone; where another copy was compared, an unresolved V gene accounts for under half, and the others remain unexplained. Counted in this sample were about 120,000 clones; approximately 80% of them appeared once. Of the sample, 3.3% falls within the top ten clones. The study tested focal radiation therapy combined with CTLA-4 blockade (ipilimumab) in patients with chemo-refractory metastatic non-small-cell lung cancer.

Here is what the overall study found, with its caveats: Early dynamic changes in blood T cell clones, together with increased serum interferon-beta after radiation, were reported as the strongest predictors of response. After treatment with radiotherapy and ipilimumab, TCR clones that originated in tumors expanded in peripheral blood.

Notes on this clone: Its cognate antigen has yet to be identified. No quality values exist for individual bases; no much larger clone is one base distant.

The sequences come from peripheral blood, collected from a patient treated with radiotherapy plus ipilimumab. The rearranged segments are TRBV7-9 and TRBJ1-2; tentative D gene TRBD1, with 6 bases matching. This receptor was identified in a human donor with non-small cell lung cancer that progressed on radiotherapy plus ipilimumab. Some clones in this sample may be carry-over from other donors' samples. CDR3 protein: CASSSTGLDGYTF. The DNA sequence reads TGTGCCAGCAGCTCTACAGGGTTGGATGGCTACACCTTC.